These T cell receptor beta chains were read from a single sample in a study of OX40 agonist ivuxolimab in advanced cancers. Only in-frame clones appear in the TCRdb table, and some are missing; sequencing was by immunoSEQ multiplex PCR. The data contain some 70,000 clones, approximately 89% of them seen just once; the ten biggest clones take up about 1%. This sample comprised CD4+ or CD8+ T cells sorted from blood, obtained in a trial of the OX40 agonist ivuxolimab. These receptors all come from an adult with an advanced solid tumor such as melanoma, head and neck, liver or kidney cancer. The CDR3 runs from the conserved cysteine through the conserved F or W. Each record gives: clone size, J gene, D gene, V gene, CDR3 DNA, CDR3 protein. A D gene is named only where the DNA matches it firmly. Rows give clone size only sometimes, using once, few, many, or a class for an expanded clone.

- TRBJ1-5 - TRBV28 TGTGCCAGCAGGCGGGGAGGGGATAGCAATCAGCCCCAGCATTTT CASRRGGDSNQPQHF
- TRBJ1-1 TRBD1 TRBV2 TGTGCCAGCAGTTCAGACAGGGCCCTGAACACTGAAGCTTTCTTT CASSSDRALNTEAFF
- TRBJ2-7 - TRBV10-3 TGTGCCATCAGTGTAGTCGAGCGGTCCTACGAGCAGTACTTC CAISVVERSYEQYF
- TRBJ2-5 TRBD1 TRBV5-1 TGCGCCAGCAGCTTGACAGGACAGGGATTAGGAGAGACCCAGTACTTC CASSLTGQGLGETQYF
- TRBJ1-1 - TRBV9 TGTGCCAGCAGCGTAGCCAGCGGGAACACTGAAGCTTTCTTT CASSVASGNTEAFF
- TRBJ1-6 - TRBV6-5 TGTGCCAGCAGTACCCAGGCACGTAATTCACCCCTCCACTTT CASSTQARNSPLHF
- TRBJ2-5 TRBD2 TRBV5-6 TGTGCCAGCAGGGGGGGACTAGCGGCGAAAGAGACCCAGTACTTC CASRGGLAAKETQYF
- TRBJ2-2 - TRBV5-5 TGTGCCAGCAGCTTCGGGACGGTTACCGGGGAGCTGTTTTTT CASSFGTVTGELFF
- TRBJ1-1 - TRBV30 TGTGCCTGGAGCGGGCGGATGAACACTGAAGCTTTCTTT CAWSGRMNTEAFF
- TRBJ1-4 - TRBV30 TGTGCCTGGAGTGAGGGTAATAGTGAAAAACTGTTTTTT CAWSEGNSEKLFF
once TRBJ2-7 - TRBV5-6 TGTGCCAGCAGCTCTTACAACGAGCAGTACTTC CASSSYNEQYF
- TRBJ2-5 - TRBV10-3 TGTGCCATCAGTGAGTCTAAGACAGAAGAGACCCAGTACTTC CAISESKTEETQYF
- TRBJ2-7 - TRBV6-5 TGTGCCAGCAGAGCCCCAGGGGTAGGCTACGAGCAGTACTTC CASRAPGVGYEQYF
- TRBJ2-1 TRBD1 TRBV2 TGTGCCAGCCGGCCCGGGACAGGGGGATGGAATGAGCAGTTCTTC CASRPGTGGWNEQFF
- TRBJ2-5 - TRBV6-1 TGTGCCAGCAGCACGGAATGGGGGACCCAGTACTTC CASSTEWGTQYF
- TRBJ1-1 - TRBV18 TGTGCCAGCTCCCACGGGACAAGAAACACTGAAGCTTTCTTT CASSHGTRNTEAFF
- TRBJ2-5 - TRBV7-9 TGTGCCAGCAGCTTAGCTAAGTCCGGAGAGACCCAGTACTTC CASSLAKSGETQYF
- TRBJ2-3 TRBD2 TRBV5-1 TGCGCCAGCAGCTTGACTAGCGGGGGGACCACAGATACGCAGTATTTT CASSLTSGGTTDTQYF
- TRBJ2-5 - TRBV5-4 TGTGCCAGCAGCTTGCCTACGGGACAAGAGACCCAGTACTTC CASSLPTGQETQYF
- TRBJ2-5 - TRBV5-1 TGCGCCAGCAGCTTGGGGGGCAGGGGCTTGGAGACCCAGTACTTC CASSLGGRGLETQYF